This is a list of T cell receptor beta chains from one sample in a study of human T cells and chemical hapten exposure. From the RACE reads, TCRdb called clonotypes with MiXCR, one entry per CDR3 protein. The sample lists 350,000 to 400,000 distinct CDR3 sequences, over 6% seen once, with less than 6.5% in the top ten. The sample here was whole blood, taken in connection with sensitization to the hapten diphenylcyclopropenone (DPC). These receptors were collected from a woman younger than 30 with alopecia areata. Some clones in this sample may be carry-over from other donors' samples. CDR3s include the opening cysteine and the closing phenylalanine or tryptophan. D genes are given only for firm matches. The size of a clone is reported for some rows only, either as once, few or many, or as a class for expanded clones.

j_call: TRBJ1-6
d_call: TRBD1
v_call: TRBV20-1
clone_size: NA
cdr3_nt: TGCAGTGCTGTCGCCGGGACAGCCAATTCACCCCTCCACTTT
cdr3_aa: CSAVAGTANSPLHF

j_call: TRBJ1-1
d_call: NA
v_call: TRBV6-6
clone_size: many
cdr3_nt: TGTGCCAGCAGTTCAGGGATACGAAACACTGAAGCTTTCTTT
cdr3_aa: CASSSGIRNTEAFF

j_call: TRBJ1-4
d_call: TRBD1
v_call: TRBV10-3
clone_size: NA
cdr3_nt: TGTGCCATCAGCTCCGGGACAGTATCCGAAAAACTGTTTTTT
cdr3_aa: CAISSGTVSEKLFF

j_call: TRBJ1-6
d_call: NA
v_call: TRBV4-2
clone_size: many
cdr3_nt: TGTGCCAGCAGCCCCAACTCTGGTGGGGATTCACCCCTCCACTTT
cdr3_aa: CASSPNSGGDSPLHF

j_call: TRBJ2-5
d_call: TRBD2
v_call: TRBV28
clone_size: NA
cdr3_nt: TGTGCCAGCAGTTCCCTCTTTGGACTAGCCGAGACCCAGTACTTC
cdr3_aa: CASSSLFGLAETQYF

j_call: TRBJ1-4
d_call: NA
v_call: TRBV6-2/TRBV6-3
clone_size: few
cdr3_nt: TGTGCCAGCAGTTATACAACCAGGGGTGAAAAACTGTTTTTT
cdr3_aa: CASSYTTRGEKLFF

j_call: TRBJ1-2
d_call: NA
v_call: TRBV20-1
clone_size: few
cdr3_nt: TGCAGTGCTAGATCCCAGACACCTACAAGCTATGGCTACACCTTC
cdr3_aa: CSARSQTPTSYGYTF

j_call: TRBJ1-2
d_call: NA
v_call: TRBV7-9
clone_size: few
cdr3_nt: TGTGCCAGCAGGGCCGGACAGTCCTATGGCTACACCTTC
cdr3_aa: CASRAGQSYGYTF

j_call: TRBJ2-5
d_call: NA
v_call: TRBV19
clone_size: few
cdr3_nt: TGTGCCAGTAGTAGCGTCCGGGACGGATTAACGGGGGAGACCCAGTACTTC
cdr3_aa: CASSSVRDGLTGETQYF

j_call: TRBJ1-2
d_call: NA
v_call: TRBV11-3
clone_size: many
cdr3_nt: TGTGCCAGCAGCTTAGAGGGCCAGACTAACTATGGCTACACCTTC
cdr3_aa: CASSLEGQTNYGYTF

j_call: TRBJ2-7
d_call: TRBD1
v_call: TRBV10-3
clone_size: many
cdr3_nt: TGTGCCATCAGTGACCCTGGACAGGACTACGAGCAGTACTTC
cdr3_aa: CAISDPGQDYEQYF

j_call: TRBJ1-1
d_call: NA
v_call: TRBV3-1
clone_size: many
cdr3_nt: TGTGCCAGCAGCTTCTTAACGAACACTGAAGCTTTCTTT
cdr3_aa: CASSFLTNTEAFF

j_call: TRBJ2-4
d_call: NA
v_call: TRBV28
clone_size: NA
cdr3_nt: TGTGCCAGCAGAGCGACAGAGCAAGCCAAAAACATTCAGTACTTC
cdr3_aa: CASRATEQAKNIQYF

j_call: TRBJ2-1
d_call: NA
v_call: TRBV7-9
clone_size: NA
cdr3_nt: TGTGCCAGCAGCGCACAAACTGACTGGTACAATGAGCAGTTCTTC
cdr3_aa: CASSAQTDWYNEQFF

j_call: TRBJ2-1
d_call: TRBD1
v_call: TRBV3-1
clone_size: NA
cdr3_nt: TGTGCCAGCAGCCAAGGGGACAGCTCCTACAATGAGCAGTTCTTC
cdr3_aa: CASSQGDSSYNEQFF

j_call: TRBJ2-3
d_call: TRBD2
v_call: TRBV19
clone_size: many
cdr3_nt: TGTGCCAGTAGGGGTAGCGGGGGGCCGGATACGCAGTATTTT
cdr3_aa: CASRGSGGPDTQYF

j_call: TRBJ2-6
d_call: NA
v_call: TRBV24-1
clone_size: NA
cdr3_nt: TGTGCCACCAGTGATTTGCCTCCGGGACAAGGGGCCAACGTCCTGACTTTC
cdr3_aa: CATSDLPPGQGANVLTF

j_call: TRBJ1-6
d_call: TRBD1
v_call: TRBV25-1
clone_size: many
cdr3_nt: TGTGCCAGCAGTGAATGGGGACAGGGTGATAATTCACCCCTCCACTTT
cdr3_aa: CASSEWGQGDNSPLHF